These 26 T cell receptor beta chains originate from one sample sequenced in a study of blood T cell repertoires in COVID-19. Clones were read by immunoSEQ multiplex PCR, and TCRdb kept only the in-frame ones, dropping some. Here the sample spans about 75,000 clones, around 90% being singletons. Material for sequencing was peripheral blood. The receptor set was obtained from a human donor in a cohort sampled during active COVID-19.

V is TRBV14 and J is TRBJ2-3, with D possibly being TRBD2 (5 bases). The germline gives CDR1 SGHDN, CDR2 FVKESK. Trimming stripped 4 bases from V and 2 bases from J, with 10 bases between. CDR3 length equals 14 residues. The CDR3 DNA is TGTGCCAGCAGCCCTCGGGGTGACACAGATACGCAGTATTTT. It yields the protein CASSPRGDTDTQYF.

This clone was seen a few times. V gene TRBV24-1 combines with J gene TRBJ2-2; D is perhaps TRBD1 (6 bases). The V gene lost 8 bases and the J gene lost 0 bases, with 9 bases spanning the gap. Germline assignment: CDR1 KGHDR and CDR2 SFDVKD. The CDR3 consists of 14 residues. The CDR3 region has the DNA TGTGCCACCATGCGGACAGCGAACACCGGGGAGCTGTTTTTT. Translation: CATMRTANTGELFF.

The rearrangement joins TRBV3-1 (or the pseudogene TRBV3-2) to TRBJ2-7; the D gene is possibly TRBD2 (6 bases). This CDR3 spans 15 amino acids. CDR1 is LGHDT, CDR2 YNNKEL, per germline (reference sequence). Trimming stripped 0 bases from V and 3 bases from J, with 12 bases between. CDR3 residues: CASSQDNREYYEQYF. Here the CDR3 DNA reads TGTGCCAGCAGCCAAGACAACCGGGAGTACTACGAGCAGTACTTC.

The chain couples TRBV7-3 to TRBJ1-3; the D gene is possibly TRBD1 (5 bases). V lost 1 base, J lost 3 bases, and 16 bases lay in between. The CDR3 covers 17 residues. Germline V gene data show CDR1 as SGHTA and CDR2 as FQGTGA. CDR3 residues: CASSLIRARQGGNTIYF. CDR3 coding DNA: TGTGCCAGCAGCTTAATCCGGGCGCGGCAGGGTGGAAACACCATATATTTT.

The chain is built from TRBV7-9 and TRBJ1-3; D is possibly TRBD1 (6 bases). There are 16 residues in the CDR3. V was clipped by 5 bases and J by 4 bases, with 18 bases between them. Germline assignment: CDR1 SEHNR and CDR2 FQNEAQ (reference sequence). The CDR3 protein is CASSPNRVTVGNTIYF. Here the CDR3 DNA reads TGTGCCAGCAGCCCCAACAGGGTCACGGTAGGAAACACCATATATTTT.

The chain recombines TRBV7-2 with TRBJ2-1, with D perhaps matching TRBD1 (6 bases). CDR3 length: 13 residues. The germline CDR1 and CDR2 sequences are SGHTA and FQGNSA. V was shortened by 2 bases and J by 7 bases, with 9 bases between the two germline ends. CDR3 DNA: TGTGCCAGCAGCTTATTCCAGGGGAATGAGCAGTTCTTC. It is translated as CASSLFQGNEQFF.

The V call is TRBV5-3, the J call TRBJ2-5, with D perhaps matching TRBD1 (6 bases). TRBV5-3 falls under the ORF class, with uncertain function. CDR3 length: 15 residues. V was shortened by 3 bases and J by 0 bases, with 12 bases between the two germline ends. CDR3: CARSCRGHHQETQYF. The DNA for the CDR3 is TGTGCCAGAAGCTGTAGGGGACACCACCAAGAGACCCAGTACTTC.

CDR3 loop: CASSLERTGELFF. The CDR3 DNA reads as TGTGCCAGCAGTTTAGAGCGAACCGGGGAGCTGTTTTTT. This rearrangement joins TRBV12-3 or TRBV12-4 to TRBJ2-2; D gene uncertain. V was clipped by 1 base and J by 5 bases, with 5 bases between them. The CDR3 extends over 13 amino acids.

This clone was seen a single time. The rearrangement joins TRBV19 to TRBJ1-6; D gene uncertain. Germline V CDR1 and CDR2: LNHDA, SQIVND (reference sequence). This CDR3 is built from 14 residues. Trimming pared 1 base from V and 3 bases from J, leaving 4 bases between. CDR3 loop: CASSIVLYNSPLHF. The CDR3 DNA is TGTGCCAGTAGTATAGTCCTCTATAATTCACCCCTCCACTTT.

V usage is TRBV19 and J usage is TRBJ1-2, with 8 positions matching TRBD1. The germline V gene has CDR1 LNHDA and CDR2 SQIVND (reference sequence). V lost 7 bases and J lost 8; bases outside the gene matches: 9. This CDR3 comprises 13 residues. The CDR3 coding sequence is TGTGCCAGTACCCCCGACAGGGGATTCGGCTACACCTTC. Translation: CASTPDRGFGYTF.

V is TRBV9 and J is TRBJ1-4, with TRBD1 identical over 9 bases. CDR3 length: 16 residues. The germline V gene encodes CDR1 SGDLS and CDR2 YYNGEE. The J segment lost 5 bases and the V segment lost 0 bases, leaving 5 bases of the junction unmatched. The chain's CDR3 is CASSVAGTGMNEKLFF. The CDR3 DNA is TGTGCCAGCAGCGTAGCTGGGACAGGGATGAATGAAAAACTGTTTTTT.

V and J are TRBV7-8 and TRBJ1-6; TRBD1 matches 7 bases. Germline CDR1 and CDR2: SGHVS and FQNEAQ. V lost 5 bases and J lost 6; bases outside the gene matches: 7. The CDR3 is 15 residues long. CDR3 nucleotides: TGTGCCAGCAGCAGTAGACAGGGCAGTAATTCACCCCTCCACTTT. This codes for CASSSRQGSNSPLHF. Complete variable domain (other parts from reference TRBV7-8 and TRBJ1-6): GAGVSQSPRYKVAKRGQDVALRCDPISGHVSLFWYQQALGQGPEFLTYFQNEAQLDKSGLPSDRFFAERPEGSVSTLKIQRTQQEDSAVYLCASSSRQGSNSPLHFGNGTRLTVT.

This clone showed up just once. The chain recombines TRBV4-3 with TRBJ2-7; 12 bases map to TRBD2. With V trimmed by 1 base and J by 2 bases, 0 bases remained unmatched. Germline loops: CDR1 LGHNA, CDR2 YSLEER. The CDR3 totals 15 residues. CDR3 protein: CASSQGLAGAYEQYF. The CDR3 bases are TGCGCCAGCAGCCAAGGACTAGCGGGGGCCTACGAGCAGTACTTC.

This rearrangement joins TRBV23-1 to TRBJ2-5; the D gene is possibly TRBD2 (6 bases). TRBV23-1 belongs to the ORF category, with a function that is uncertain. V lost 8 bases and J lost 2, with 18 bases in between. The CDR3 is 15 residues long. The CDR3 is CASGAPGGEQETQYF. The CDR3 region has the DNA TGCGCCAGCGGGGCACCCGGGGGTGAACAAGAGACCCAGTACTTC.

The J gene is TRBJ2-2, the V gene TRBV5-4; TRBD2 matches at 12 bases. CDR3 length: 17 residues. Trimming at V came to 0 bases and at J to 3 bases, leaving 3 bases not matched to a gene. Germline V gene lookup returns CDR1 SGHNT and CDR2 YYREEE (reference sequence). DNA of the CDR3: TGTGCCAGCAGCTTGGGCGGACTAGCGGGATACACCGGGGAGCTGTTTTTT. Protein product: CASSLGGLAGYTGELFF.

The chain carries TRBV5-1 and TRBJ2-7, with D perhaps matching TRBD2 (5 bases). The CDR3 runs to 14 residues. Germline assignment: CDR1 SGHRS and CDR2 YFSETQ. V was trimmed by 0 bases and J by 2 bases, leaving 9 bases between them. The CDR3 is CASSLGSGPYEQYF. The CDR3 DNA reads TGCGCCAGCAGCTTGGGGAGCGGCCCCTACGAGCAGTACTTC. The whole variable domain, filled in from reference TRBV5-1 and TRBJ2-7, reads KAGVTQTPRYLIKTRGQQVTLSCSPISGHRSVSWYQQTPGQGLQFLFEYFSETQRNKGNFPGRFSGRQFSNSRSEMNVSTLELGDSALYLCASSLGSGPYEQYFGPGTRLTVT.

The chain employs TRBV3-1 (or the pseudogene TRBV3-2) and TRBJ2-5; no clear D. With 0 bases removed from V and 1 base from J, the gap between germline ends came to 9 bases. Germline V gives CDR1 LGHDT, CDR2 YNNKEL (reference sequence). The CDR3 length is 15 residues. CDR3 coding DNA: TGTGCCAGCAGCCAAGAGGCACAGTCCCAAGAGACCCAGTACTTC. Protein: CASSQEAQSQETQYF.

The J gene is TRBJ2-7, the V gene TRBV7-2, with 14 bases aligning to TRBD2. CDR1 and CDR2 (germline): SGHTA, FQGNSA. The CDR3 length is 14 residues. Germline trimming cut 5 bases from V and 6 bases from J; bases unmatched to any gene: 3. The CDR3 loop is CASSQTSGRGEQYF. CDR3 in DNA: TGTGCCAGCAGCCAGACTAGCGGGAGGGGCGAGCAGTACTTC.

V and J are TRBV18 and TRBJ1-1; D might be TRBD1 (6 bases). Germline values: CDR1 KGHSH, CDR2 LQKENI. The CDR3 consists of 14 residues. Between the trimmed V and J ends, which lost 2 bases and 4 bases, there was a span of 11 bases. The CDR3 loop is CASSPTGFITEAFF. Here the CDR3 DNA reads TGTGCCAGCTCACCAACAGGGTTTATCACTGAAGCTTTCTTT.

The table lists this clone with a few counts. V usage is TRBV5-4 and J usage is TRBJ2-4; 7 positions agree with TRBD1. This CDR3 comprises 14 residues. Germline CDR1 is SGHNT and CDR2 is YYREEE (reference sequence). V was clipped by 3 bases and J by 7 bases; unmatched bases: 7. As DNA, the CDR3 is TGTGCCAGCAGCTCTGCCGACAGGGTCAACATTCAGTACTTC. Amino acids: CASSSADRVNIQYF.

The V gene is TRBV19, the J gene TRBJ2-2; 7 bases line up with TRBD2. The J segment lost 2 bases and the V segment lost 9 bases, leaving 6 bases of the junction unmatched. Germline V gene data show CDR1 as LNHDA and CDR2 as SQIVND (reference sequence). The CDR3 consists of 14 residues. CDR3 nucleotides: TGTGCCAGCAAGACTAGCACAAACACCGGGGAGCTGTTTTTT. Residues: CASKTSTNTGELFF.

CDR3 nucleotides: TGTGCCATCGACCCGGGACAGTCTAATGGCTACACCTTC. Amino acids: CAIDPGQSNGYTF. V gene TRBV10-3 combines with J gene TRBJ1-2; 7 nucleotides line up with TRBD1. The CDR3 consists of 13 residues. V lost 8 bases to trimming and J lost 6 bases; unmatched junction nucleotides: 9. Germline CDR1 ENHRY, CDR2 SYGVKD.

V usage is TRBV19 and J usage is TRBJ1-2; 7 bases are a match to TRBD1. With 5 bases clipped from V and 7 bases from J, the junction kept 7 bases outside the gene matches. CDR1 is LNHDA and CDR2 is SQIVND in the germline V gene (reference sequence). CDR3 length equals 13 residues. This CDR3 reads CASSSRDRRGYTF. DNA for the CDR3: TGTGCCAGTAGTTCCCGGGACAGACGTGGCTACACCTTC.

This rearrangement joins TRBV5-1 to TRBJ1-1; 10 bases are shared with TRBD1. Per germline, CDR1 SGHRS and CDR2 YFSETQ. CDR3 length: 14 amino acids. V shed 2 bases and J 4 bases; nucleotides not matched to a gene: 2. The CDR3 region is CASSLGQGGTEAFF. The CDR3 DNA is TGCGCCAGCAGCTTAGGACAGGGGGGCACTGAAGCTTTCTTT.

The V and J genes are TRBV3-1 (or the pseudogene TRBV3-2) and TRBJ1-1; possibly TRBD1 for D (5 bases). With 4 bases removed from V and 6 bases from J, the gap between germline ends came to 18 bases. This CDR3 has 15 amino acids. Germline CDR1 reads LGHDT; CDR2 reads YNNKEL (reference sequence). CDR3 amino acids: CASSRGLMAGSEAFF. The CDR3, as DNA: TGTGCCAGCAGCCGGGGACTTATGGCCGGGTCTGAAGCTTTCTTT.

This chain joins TRBV2 and TRBJ2-1; 9 nucleotides align to TRBD2. V shed 4 bases and J 15 bases; nucleotides not matched to a gene: 4. There are 11 residues in the CDR3. Per germline, CDR1 SNHLY and CDR2 FYNNEI. As DNA, the CDR3 is TGTGCCAGCAGTGGTAGCGGGAGTTTGTTCTTC. This codes for CASSGSGSLFF.